These 14 T cell receptor beta chains originate from one sample sequenced in a study of T cells after yellow fever vaccination. TCRdb passed the 5' RACE reads through MiXCR, listing each CDR3 protein once. The sample lists approximately 260,000 distinct CDR3 sequences, 10% to 15% occurring once. This specimen was CD4+ T cells sorted from PBMCs, taken 45 days after the yellow fever booster vaccination. All receptors derive from a man younger than 45 who received the YFV17D yellow fever vaccine.

In this sample, this clonotype turned up a few times. CDR3 bases: TGTGCCAGCAGCTTAGGGGCTAGCGGGTTATACTACGAGCAGTACTTC. Amino acid sequence: CASSLGASGLYYEQYF. The chain has TRBV7-2 and TRBJ2-7, with 8 bases fitting TRBD2. The germline gives CDR1 SGHTA, CDR2 FQGNSA. J gave up 3 bases and V 1 base, and 8 bases lay outside the gene matches. The CDR3 extends over 16 amino acids.

The chain recombines TRBV10-1 with TRBJ2-3; TRBD1 is a possible D gene (5 bases). Germline lookup yields CDR1 WNHNN and CDR2 SYGVQD (reference sequence). V was pared by 2 bases and J by 6 bases, with 9 bases between. The CDR3 runs to 13 residues. CDR3: CASSEGARDTQYF. Written as DNA, the CDR3 is TGCGCCAGCAGTGAGGGGGCGAGGGATACGCAGTATTTT.

The chain uses TRBV20-1 and TRBJ2-1, with 9 bases that match TRBD2. J gave up 3 bases and V 6 bases, and 9 bases lay outside the gene matches. This CDR3 region has 15 residues. The germline CDR1 and CDR2 sequences are DFQATT and SNEGSKA (reference sequence). CDR3: CSAILAGVSYNEQFF. CDR3 nucleotides: TGCAGTGCGATTTTAGCGGGAGTAAGCTACAATGAGCAGTTCTTC.

The V call is TRBV7-8, the J call TRBJ2-3; the D is unclear. V lost 1 base to trimming and J lost 6 bases, with 11 bases between them. CDR1 is SGHVS and CDR2 is FQNEAQ in the germline V gene. CDR3 length: 14 residues. CDR3 sequence reads: CASSLDNGSDTQYF. In nucleotides, the CDR3 is TGTGCCAGCAGCTTAGATAACGGGTCGGATACGCAGTATTTT. The whole variable domain, remainder taken from reference TRBV7-8 and TRBJ2-3, is GAGVSQSPRYKVAKRGQDVALRCDPISGHVSLFWYQQALGQGPEFLTYFQNEAQLDKSGLPSDRFFAERPEGSVSTLKIQRTQQEDSAVYLCASSLDNGSDTQYFGPGTRLTVL.

CDR3 amino acids: CASSFGLTREQQFF. The CDR3, as DNA: TGTGCCAGCAGCTTTGGACTCACCAGAGAACAACAGTTCTTC. This chain joins TRBV7-2 and TRBJ2-1, with D possibly TRBD2 on 5 matching bases. Per the germline V gene, CDR1 is SGHTA and CDR2 is FQGNSA. The CDR3 runs 14 residues. Trimming stripped 3 bases from V and 13 bases from J, with 19 bases between.

The rearrangement uses TRBV25-1 and TRBJ2-6, with TRBD1 identical over 7 bases. V trimming: 3 bases; J trimming: 2 bases; junction bases outside the gene matches: 1. The germline V gene encodes CDR1 MGHDK and CDR2 SYGVNS. The CDR3 consists of 15 residues. The DNA of the CDR3 is TGTGCCAGCAGTGACGACAGGGCTGGGGCCAACGTCCTGACTTTC. As protein: CASSDDRAGANVLTF.

V and J are TRBV19 and TRBJ2-2; perhaps TRBD2 as D (5 bases). Trimming shortened V by 7 bases and J by 0 bases, and 15 bases separated the two germline ends. The CDR3 is 16 amino acids. Germline assignment: CDR1 LNHDA and CDR2 SQIVND (reference sequence). CDR3 coding DNA: TGTGCCAGTATGAGAGGGATATCGGCGAACACCGGGGAGCTGTTTTTT. Protein sequence: CASMRGISANTGELFF.

The chain carries TRBV7-2 and TRBJ2-1; weak D call: TRBD2 (6 bases). Trimming removed 3 bases from V and 6 bases from J, with 21 bases in between. CDR1 and CDR2 (germline): SGHTA, FQGNSA. The CDR3 is 17 amino acids. The CDR3, as DNA: TGTGCCAGCAGCTTGAGTGCTAGCGAGAGATCGATCAATGAGCAGTTCTTC. Protein: CASSLSASERSINEQFF.

The rearrangement uses TRBV7-2 and TRBJ1-2; 8 bases match TRBD1. Germline lookup yields CDR1 SGHTA and CDR2 FQGNSA. The CDR3 length is 15 residues. Trimming removed 3 bases from V and 8 bases from J; junction bases left unmatched: 11. The CDR3 region is CASSFDPTGGKGYTF. CDR3 DNA sequence: TGTGCCAGCAGCTTCGACCCCACAGGGGGTAAAGGCTACACCTTC.

This clonotype was seen repeatedly, ten times or more. The chain joins TRBV12-5 to TRBJ1-1; D gene unclear. The CDR3 covers 13 residues. Trimming shortened V by 0 bases and J by 7 bases, and 9 bases separated the two germline ends. CDR1 and CDR2 from the germline V gene are LGHNT and FRNRAP. CDR3 sequence (DNA): TGTGCTAGTGGTTTGGTAGGAAAGATTGAAGCTTTCTTT. Its protein is CASGLVGKIEAFF.

The J gene is TRBJ2-2, the V gene TRBV12-3 or TRBV12-4; unclear D gene. This CDR3 is built from 15 residues. V shed 7 bases and J shed 3 bases, with 15 bases lying between them. In nucleotides, the CDR3 is TGTGCCAGCACCACCCTCCTACACTACACCGGGGAGCTGTTTTTT. Its protein is CASTTLLHYTGELFF.

This clonotype has a handful of counts. V and J are TRBV20-1 and TRBJ1-1, with 9 bases lining up with TRBD1. The V gene end was trimmed by 7 bases and the J gene end by 5 bases; junction bases not matched to a gene: 8. The CDR3 is 13 residues long. The germline V gene has CDR1 DFQATT and CDR2 SNEGSKA (reference sequence). The DNA of the CDR3 is TGCAGTGTCGGCACAGGGGGCGATACTGAAGCTTTCTTT. Translation gives CSVGTGGDTEAFF.

This clonotype was counted between two and nine times. The gene calls are TRBV7-3 and TRBJ2-5, with 10 bases aligning to TRBD2. V lost 3 bases, J lost 7 bases, and 5 bases stayed unmatched. Per germline, CDR1 SGHTA and CDR2 FQGTGA. This CDR3 is 14 amino acids long. The CDR3 loop is CASSLTSGSSTQYF. DNA for the CDR3: TGTGCCAGCAGCTTGACTAGCGGGTCTTCGACCCAGTACTTC.

This chain joins TRBV5-1 and TRBJ1-3; D is perhaps TRBD1 (5 bases). Trimming removed 4 bases from V and 7 bases from J, with 15 bases in between. This CDR3 has 14 residues. Germline assignment: CDR1 SGHRS and CDR2 YFSETQ. The CDR3 region has the DNA TGCGCCAGCAGCCTAGGGACGGGCGGGAACACCATATATTTT. Translated, it gives CASSLGTGGNTIYF.